Sample share makes the clone carrying this TCR beta chain medium-sized (0.01 to 0.1%). The DNA is left out, because the CDR3 cannot be placed on it with certainty; the CDR3 is given as TCRdb lists it. The sample comes from a study of T cells after somatic rescue of genetic block. Here immunoSEQ multiplex PCR was the method, and the copy in TCRdb shows in-frame clones only, minus some. The data contain more than 9,000 clones, 74% of them seen just once; the ten biggest clones take up around a fifth. The CDR3 length equals 17 residues, ends included. This TCR was recovered from a boy under 18. Sequenced sample: peripheral blood mononuclear cells (PBMCs). This chain uses TRBV12-2 with TRBJ2-1; whether TRBD2, the table's D call, matches the DNA was not checked. TRBV12-2 is a known pseudogene. The CDR3 spells CASRLVASGNSYNEQFF.